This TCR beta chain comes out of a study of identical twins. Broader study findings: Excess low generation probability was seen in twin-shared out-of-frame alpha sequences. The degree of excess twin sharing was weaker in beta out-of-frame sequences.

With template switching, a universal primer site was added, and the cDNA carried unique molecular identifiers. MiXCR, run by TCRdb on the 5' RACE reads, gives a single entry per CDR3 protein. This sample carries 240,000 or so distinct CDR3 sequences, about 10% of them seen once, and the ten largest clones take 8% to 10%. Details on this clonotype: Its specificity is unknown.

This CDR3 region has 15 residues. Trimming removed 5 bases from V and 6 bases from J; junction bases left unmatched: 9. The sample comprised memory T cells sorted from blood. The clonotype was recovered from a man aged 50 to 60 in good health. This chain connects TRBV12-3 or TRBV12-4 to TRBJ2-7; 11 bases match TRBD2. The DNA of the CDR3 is TGTGCCAGCAGTCCCACTAGCGGGGGTCCCTGCGAGCAGTACTTC. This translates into CASSPTSGGPCEQYF.